This T cell receptor (beta chain) was obtained from a study of shared clonotypes between healthy human individuals. The material for each subset, its genomic DNA, was split evenly across several immunoSEQ plates. Generated by immunoSEQ multiplex PCR, the TCRdb table keeps only in-frame clones and is missing some. Counted here are more than 2 million clones, 85% to 95% occurring once; the ten biggest clones make up 0.13%. This CDR3 has 16 residues. V shed 0 bases, J shed 3 bases, and the junction held 8 bases outside the gene matches. Germline assignment: CDR1 SGDLS and CDR2 YYNGEE. The chain recombines TRBV9 with TRBJ1-1, with 7 nucleotides matching TRBD1. The clonotype was recovered from a man between 18 and 35 years old in good health. Sequenced: naive CD4+ T cells sorted from blood. The sample's subset: CD45RA+ positively selected. The CDR3 coding sequence is TGTGCCAGCAGCGTAGAGAGGGGACAGCCACACACTGAAGCTTTCTTT. Translating it yields CASSVERGQPHTEAFF. The complete variable domain, with remaining parts taken from reference TRBV9 and TRBJ1-1, reads DSGVTQTPKHLITATGQRVTLRCSPRSGDLSVYWYQQSLDQGLQFLIQYYNGEERAKGNILERFSAQQFPDLHSELNLSSLELGDSALYFCASSVERGQPHTEAFFGQGTRLTVV.